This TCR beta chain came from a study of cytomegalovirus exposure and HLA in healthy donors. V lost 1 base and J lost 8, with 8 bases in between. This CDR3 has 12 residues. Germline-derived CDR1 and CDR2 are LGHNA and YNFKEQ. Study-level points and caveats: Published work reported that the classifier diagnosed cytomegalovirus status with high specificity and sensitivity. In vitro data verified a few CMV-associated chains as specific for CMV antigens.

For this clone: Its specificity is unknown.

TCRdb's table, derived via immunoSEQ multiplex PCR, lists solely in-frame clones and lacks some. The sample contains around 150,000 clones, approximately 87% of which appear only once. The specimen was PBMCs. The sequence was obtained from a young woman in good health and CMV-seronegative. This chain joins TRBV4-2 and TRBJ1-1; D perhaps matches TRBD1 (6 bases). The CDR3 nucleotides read TGTGCCAGCAGCCAAGGGACAGCAGAAGCTTTCTTT. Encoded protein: CASSQGTAEAFF.